A single sample gave rise to the 18 T cell receptor beta chains below, sequenced in a study of cytomegalovirus exposure and HLA in healthy donors. Assay used: immunoSEQ multiplex PCR; TCRdb lists only in-frame clones, some missing. The sample consists of about 120,000 clones, around 87% of them appearing once. Input material: PBMCs. All receptors come from a woman between 18 and 29 years old in good health and CMV-seropositive.

V gene TRBV4-1 combines with J gene TRBJ2-2, with TRBD2 as a possible D gene (5 bases). The germline V and J ends were trimmed by 0 bases and 2 bases, with 7 bases remaining between them. In germline, CDR1 is MGHRA, CDR2 YSYEKL. There are 15 residues in the CDR3. CDR3 DNA sequence: TGCGCCAGCAGCCAAGAGAGGGCAAACACCGGGGAGCTGTTTTTT. The encoded protein is CASSQERANTGELFF.

The V call is TRBV30, the J call TRBJ2-7, with a weak D call TRBD1 (5 bases). The CDR3 sequence is 14 residues long. Trimming pared 3 bases from V and 0 bases from J, leaving 12 bases between. Germline lookup yields CDR1 GTSNPN and CDR2 SVGIG (reference sequence). As DNA, the CDR3 is TGTGCCTGGAGCATAGGACAAGCCTCCTACGAGCAGTACTTC. Its translation is CAWSIGQASYEQYF.

The J gene is TRBJ1-1, the V gene TRBV30, with D perhaps TRBD1 (5 bases). From germline, CDR1 is GTSNPN and CDR2 SVGIG (reference sequence). V lost 5 bases and J 0 bases, leaving 25 bases between the germline ends. The CDR3 loop spans 18 amino acids. CDR3 protein: CAWAGRQTRIQMNTEAFF. In DNA, the CDR3 is TGTGCCTGGGCTGGCCGACAGACGAGGATTCAAATGAACACTGAAGCTTTCTTT.

DNA for the CDR3: TGTGCCAGCAGCCCCGGGACGGGGGGTCGAGAAGCTTTCTTT. Protein product: CASSPGTGGREAFF. This rearrangement joins TRBV9 to TRBJ1-1, with a weak D call TRBD1 (5 bases). Trimming cost V 4 bases and J 8 bases, with 18 bases left between them. CDR3 size: 14 residues. Germline V gives CDR1 SGDLS, CDR2 YYNGEE.

This chain connects TRBV5-6 to TRBJ1-1, with D maybe TRBD1 (5 bases). CDR1 is SGHDT and CDR2 is YYEEEE in the germline V gene. Trimming removed 4 bases at V and 1 base at J, with 14 bases between. The CDR3 has 15 amino acids. CDR3 bases: TGTGCCAGCAGCACAATTATCACAGGGAACACTGAAGCTTTCTTT. It codes for CASSTIITGNTEAFF.

The chain has TRBV5-1 and TRBJ1-4; 7 bases fit TRBD1. The V and J ends lost 4 bases and 0 bases, in that order; junction bases with no gene match: 3. Germline assignment: CDR1 SGHRS and CDR2 YFSETQ. The CDR3 extends over 15 amino acids. The CDR3 sequence: CASSPGQATNEKLFF. CDR3 in DNA: TGCGCCAGCAGCCCCGGACAGGCAACTAATGAAAAACTGTTTTTT.

CDR3 loop: CASSQGRAVRDRRQFF. The CDR3 bases are TGCGCCAGCAGCCAAGGCCGGGCAGTTAGGGACAGGAGGCAGTTCTTC. V usage is TRBV4-1 and J usage is TRBJ2-1; the match to TRBD1 covers 8 bases. The V segment lost 1 base and the J segment 12 bases; nucleotides outside the gene matches: 14. This CDR3 spans 16 amino acids. Germline assignment: CDR1 MGHRA and CDR2 YSYEKL.

The V and J genes are TRBV7-8 and TRBJ1-1; 7 bases align to TRBD1. The length of the CDR3 is 16 residues. J lost 0 bases, V lost 5 bases, and 9 bases had no gene match. Germline CDR1 SGHVS, CDR2 FQNEAQ. CDR3 region: CASSPLRGPMNTEAFF. DNA for the CDR3: TGTGCCAGCAGCCCCCTAAGGGGGCCAATGAACACTGAAGCTTTCTTT. The variable domain in full, completed from reference TRBV7-8 and TRBJ1-1, reads GAGVSQSPRYKVAKRGQDVALRCDPISGHVSLFWYQQALGQGPEFLTYFQNEAQLDKSGLPSDRFFAERPEGSVSTLKIQRTQQEDSAVYLCASSPLRGPMNTEAFFGQGTRLTVV.

V and J are TRBV15 and TRBJ2-7; 7 bases match TRBD2. The CDR3 is 14 amino acids. Germline CDR1 and CDR2: LNHNV and YYDKDF (reference sequence). V shed 6 bases, J shed 4 bases, and the junction held 9 bases outside the gene matches. Here the CDR3 DNA reads TGTGCCACCAGTTGGGACTATACGGCATACGAGCAGTACTTC. This gives the protein CATSWDYTAYEQYF.

This clone was detected only a few times. V gene TRBV5-1 combines with J gene TRBJ1-4, with TRBD1 matching 8 bases. V trimming: 2 bases; J trimming: 7 bases; junction bases outside the gene matches: 7. This CDR3 has 15 residues. Germline-derived CDR1 and CDR2 are SGHRS and YFSETQ. DNA for the CDR3: TGCGCCAGCAGCTTCGGGGACAGGAACTTTGAAAAACTGTTTTTT. It yields the protein CASSFGDRNFEKLFF. Full variable domain (rest looked up from reference TRBV5-1 and TRBJ1-4): KAGVTQTPRYLIKTRGQQVTLSCSPISGHRSVSWYQQTPGQGLQFLFEYFSETQRNKGNFPGRFSGRQFSNSRSEMNVSTLELGDSALYLCASSFGDRNFEKLFFGSGTQLSVL.

The chain has TRBV7-9 and TRBJ2-1; TRBD1 matches 9 bases. Looked up from germline, CDR1 is SEHNR and CDR2 is FQNEAQ (reference sequence). After removal of 5 bases from V and 11 bases from J, the junction contained 10 bases not matched to a gene. The CDR3 is 14 amino acids. As DNA, the CDR3 is TGTGCCAGCAGCCAACAGGGGGCTGGGAAAAAGCAGTTCTTC. Translation: CASSQQGAGKKQFF.

The V call is TRBV2, the J call TRBJ1-1, with 8 nucleotides matching TRBD1. Germline lookup yields CDR1 SNHLY and CDR2 FYNNEI. V shed 6 bases and J 5 bases; nucleotides not matched to a gene: 8. The CDR3 runs to 14 residues. The CDR3 DNA sequence: TGTGCCAGCAGGGCTGACACAGGGGGAACTGAAGCTTTCTTT. This translates into CASRADTGGTEAFF.

The DNA of the CDR3 is TGCGCCAGCAGCCAGATGGACAGGGCGAATCAGCCCCAGCATTTT. It encodes CASSQMDRANQPQHF. V is TRBV4-1 and J is TRBJ1-5; 8 bases match TRBD1. The CDR3 length is 15 residues. The J segment lost 4 bases and the V segment lost 3 bases, leaving 5 bases of the junction unmatched. The V gene's germline CDR1 is MGHRA and CDR2 YSYEKL.

The chain combines TRBV4-1 with TRBJ1-1; unclear D gene. Germline CDR1 and CDR2: MGHRA and YSYEKL. Deletions cut 4 bases from V and 7 bases from J, with 16 bases between. The CDR3 runs 14 residues. The CDR3 is CASSPTRAGFEAFF. The CDR3 DNA reads as TGCGCCAGCAGCCCCACGAGGGCAGGTTTTGAAGCTTTCTTT.

The chain joins TRBV11-2 to TRBJ2-2, with a possible D match to TRBD1 (6 bases). Germline CDR1 is SGHAT and CDR2 is FQNNGV. The CDR3 is 16 amino acids. V gave up 1 base and J gave up 5 bases, with 14 bases separating them. In nucleotides, the CDR3 is TGTGCCAGCAGCTTAGGGGGGCCGCAGGGGACCGGGGAGCTGTTTTTT. It specifies CASSLGGPQGTGELFF.

This clone was counted only a few times. The chain joins TRBV27 to TRBJ2-1, with TRBD2 matching over 10 bases. Germline values: CDR1 MNHEY, CDR2 SMNVEV (reference sequence). The CDR3 contains 16 residues. V was pared by 0 bases and J by 12 bases, with 11 bases of the junction left unmatched. CDR3 sequence (DNA): TGTGCCAGCAGTTTATCGCCTCAGCCCAGCGGGGGGGGGCAGTTCTTC. Translated, it gives CASSLSPQPSGGGQFF.

This rearrangement joins TRBV15 to TRBJ1-5; 8 nucleotides agree with TRBD1. The CDR3 runs 15 residues. The V gene end was trimmed by 5 bases and the J gene end by 4 bases; junction bases not matched to a gene: 7. CDR1 and CDR2 (germline): LNHNV, YYDKDF (reference sequence). DNA of the CDR3: TGTGCCACCAGCGCTCGGACAGGGCTTAATCAGCCCCAGCATTTT. Its protein is CATSARTGLNQPQHF.

This clone has only a few counts. V and J are TRBV6-5 and TRBJ2-3; D is unresolved. CDR1 and CDR2 from the germline V gene are MNHEY and SVGAGI. V was shortened by 1 base and J by 0 bases, with 5 bases between the two germline ends. The CDR3 consists of 14 residues. CDR3 sequence (DNA): TGTGCCAGCAGTTACTACGGTAGCACAGATACGCAGTATTTT. It specifies CASSYYGSTDTQYF.